This T cell receptor beta chain was recorded in a study of molecular identifiers for immune sequencing clone quantification. Study summary: Four of five splits of RNA from around 18,000 or 91,000 naive CD8 cells were sequenced in replicates.

This clonotype was recorded at least ten times. What it binds is not known. Previously published methods and listed TCR primers were used for the bulk TCR libraries. Each CDR3 protein gets one entry after TCRdb re-called the PCR reads with MiXCR. The sample consists of 400,000 to 600,000 distinct CDR3 sequences, about a fifth of them appearing once. Findings and limits, study-wide: Reports indicate spiked Jurkat TCR RNA from one cell could be found among some 980,000 naive cells.

The source is a human donor in good health. Some libraries in this study had Jurkat cell RNA spiked in. Material: naive CD8+ T cells from blood, with Jurkat cell RNA spiked in. Sample subset: FACS-sorted CD8+CD4-CCR7+CD45RA+ naive T cells.

The CDR3 sequence: CASSQDPTPHDYEQYF. The CDR3 bases are TGCGCCAGCAGCCAAGACCCCACCCCCCACGACTACGAGCAGTACTTC. The V call is TRBV4-1, the J call TRBJ2-7; D gene uncertain. Germline values: CDR1 MGHRA, CDR2 YSYEKL. The CDR3 loop spans 16 amino acids. V shed 0 bases and J shed 3 bases, with 15 bases lying between them.